This TCR beta chain was found in a study of T cell responses to AZD1222 COVID-19 vaccine. Study-wide findings and caveats: An increase in Spike-specific TCR breadth and depth was observed after two AZD1222 doses. Of the AZD1222 recipients, only 5 to 7 were seropositive at baseline. Only after the peak T cell response were repertoires sampled.

This CDR3 has 12 residues. Trimming shortened V by 4 bases and J by 3 bases, and 4 bases separated the two germline ends. From germline, CDR1 is SGHTA and CDR2 FQGNSA. As to this clone: What it binds is not known.

The repertoire was sequenced with immunoSEQ multiplex PCR; TCRdb's copy has only in-frame clones and lacks some. The table has some 150,000 clones, approximately 92% seen once. This sequence joins TRBV7-2 and TRBJ1-5; no clear D. This sequence was found in an adult who received the AZD1222 COVID-19 vaccine. The material was peripheral blood, obtained 28 days after the second AZD1222 dose. CDR3 residues: CASSSNNQPQHF. The CDR3 DNA follows: TGTGCCAGCAGCTCGAACAATCAGCCCCAGCATTTT.